This T cell receptor beta chain was identified during a study of patients and donors after allogeneic stem cell transplantation. Germline V gene lookup returns CDR1 MNHEY and CDR2 SVGAGI. V shed 1 base, J shed 3 bases, and the junction held 4 bases outside the gene matches. The CDR3 extends over 15 amino acids. Each CDR3 protein gets one entry after TCRdb re-called the RT-PCR reads with MiXCR. The top ten clones hold approximately 50% of a sample with some 150,000 distinct CDR3 sequences, 30% to 45% of them seen once. The sample taken for sequencing was blood, either unsorted or a sorted T cell fraction (not recorded which). This TCR derives from a human donor who was either an allogeneic HSCT recipient or a stem cell or donor lymphocyte infusion donor (not recorded which). It is not recorded whose cells these are; they may come from a transplant donor. The V and J genes are TRBV6-5 and TRBJ1-1; the match to TRBD1 covers 8 bases. The DNA of the CDR3 is TGTGCCAGCAGTTACTGGACAGGGCGGCACACTGAAGCTTTCTTT. Translation: CASSYWTGRHTEAFF.